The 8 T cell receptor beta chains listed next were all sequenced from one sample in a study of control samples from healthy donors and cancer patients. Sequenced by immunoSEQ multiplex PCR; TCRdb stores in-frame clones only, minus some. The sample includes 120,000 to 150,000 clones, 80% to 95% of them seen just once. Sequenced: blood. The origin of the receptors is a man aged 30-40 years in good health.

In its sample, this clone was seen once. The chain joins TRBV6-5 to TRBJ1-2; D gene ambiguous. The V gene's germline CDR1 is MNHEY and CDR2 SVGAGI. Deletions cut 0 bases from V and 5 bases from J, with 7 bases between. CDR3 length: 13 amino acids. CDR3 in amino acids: CASSYSAIYGYTF. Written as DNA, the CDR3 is TGTGCCAGCAGTTACTCGGCGATTTATGGCTACACCTTC.

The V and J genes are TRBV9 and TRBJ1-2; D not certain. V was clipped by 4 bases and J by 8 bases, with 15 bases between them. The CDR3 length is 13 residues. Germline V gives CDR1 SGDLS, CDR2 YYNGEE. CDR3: CASSPSGSGGYTF. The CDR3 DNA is TGTGCCAGCAGCCCCTCAGGATCTGGGGGCTACACCTTC. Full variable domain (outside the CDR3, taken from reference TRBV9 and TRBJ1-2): DSGVTQTPKHLITATGQRVTLRCSPRSGDLSVYWYQQSLDQGLQFLIQYYNGEERAKGNILERFSAQQFPDLHSELNLSSLELGDSALYFCASSPSGSGGYTFGSGTRLTVV.

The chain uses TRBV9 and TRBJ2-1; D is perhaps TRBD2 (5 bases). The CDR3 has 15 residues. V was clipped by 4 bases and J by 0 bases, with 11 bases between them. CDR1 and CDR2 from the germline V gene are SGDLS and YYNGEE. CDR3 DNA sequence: TGTGCCAGCAGCTTGGACTGGAGCTCCTACAATGAGCAGTTCTTC. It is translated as CASSLDWSSYNEQFF.

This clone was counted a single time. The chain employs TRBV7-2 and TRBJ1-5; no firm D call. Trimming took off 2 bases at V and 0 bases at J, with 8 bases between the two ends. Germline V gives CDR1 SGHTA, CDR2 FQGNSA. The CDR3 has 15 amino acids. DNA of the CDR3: TGTGCCAGCAGCTTACGGGATTATAGCAATCAGCCCCAGCATTTT. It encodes CASSLRDYSNQPQHF.

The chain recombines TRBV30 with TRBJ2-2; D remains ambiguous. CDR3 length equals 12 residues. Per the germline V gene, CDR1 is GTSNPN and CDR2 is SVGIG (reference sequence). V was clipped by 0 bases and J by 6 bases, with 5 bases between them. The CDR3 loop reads CAWSVRAGELFF. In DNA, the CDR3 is TGTGCCTGGAGTGTACGAGCCGGGGAGCTGTTTTTT. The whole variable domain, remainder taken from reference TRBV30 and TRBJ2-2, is SQTIHQWPATLVQPVGSPLSLECTVEGTSNPNLYWYRQAAGRGLQLLFYSVGIGQISSEVPQNLSASRPQDRQFILSSKKLLLSDSGFYLCAWSVRAGELFFGEGSRLTVL.

Here the CDR3 DNA reads TGTGCCTGTATTCGGGCTCTTAACACTGAAGCTTTCTTT. Protein sequence: CACIRALNTEAFF. The chain uses TRBV30 and TRBJ1-1; D unclear. Per the germline V gene, CDR1 is GTSNPN and CDR2 is SVGIG (reference sequence). The CDR3 consists of 13 residues. V lost 6 bases to trimming and J lost 2 bases, with 13 bases between them.

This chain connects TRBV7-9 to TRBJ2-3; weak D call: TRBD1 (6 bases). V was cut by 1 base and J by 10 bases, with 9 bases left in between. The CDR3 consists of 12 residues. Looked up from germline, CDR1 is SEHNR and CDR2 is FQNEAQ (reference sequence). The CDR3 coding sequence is TGTGCCAGCAGCTTAGAAGGGGGACCGCAGTATTTT. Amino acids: CASSLEGGPQYF.

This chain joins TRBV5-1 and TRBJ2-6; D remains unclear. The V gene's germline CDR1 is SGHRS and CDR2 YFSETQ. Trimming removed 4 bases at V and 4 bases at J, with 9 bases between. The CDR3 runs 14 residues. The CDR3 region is CASSPFDGANVLTF. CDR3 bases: TGCGCCAGCAGCCCCTTCGACGGGGCCAACGTCCTGACTTTC.